A single sample is the source of the 28 T cell receptor beta chains below, sequenced in a study of OX40 agonist ivuxolimab in advanced cancers. Sequencing used immunoSEQ multiplex PCR; TCRdb keeps in-frame clones, though not all of them. This sample carries tens of thousands of clones, more than 75% of them seen once, and the ten largest clones take 12% to 15%. The sample was CD4+ or CD8+ T cells sorted from blood, taken in a trial of the OX40 agonist ivuxolimab. The receptor source for this set is an adult with an advanced solid tumor such as melanoma, head and neck, liver or kidney cancer.

The chain recombines TRBV23-1 with TRBJ1-2; D uncertain. TRBV23-1 carries the ORF label, with uncertain function. This CDR3 contains 16 residues. The V and J ends lost 6 bases and 8 bases respectively, with 25 bases between them. The CDR3 reads CASSLIVSGPKLGYTF. The CDR3 nucleotides are TGCGCCAGCAGCCTAATTGTCTCCGGGCCGAAGTTGGGCTACACCTTC.

This chain links TRBV5-6 with TRBJ1-6, with D unresolved. V lost 4 bases to trimming and J lost 0 bases, with 17 bases between them. Germline V CDR1 and CDR2: SGHDT, YYEEEE. This CDR3 has 18 amino acids. As DNA, the CDR3 is TGTGCCAGCAGCCCAGCTGAGGGTGGCAGCTCCTATAATTCACCCCTCCACTTT. The encoded protein is CASSPAEGGSSYNSPLHF.

The chain links TRBV11-2 to TRBJ1-1; D is uncertain. The CDR3 is 12 residues long. V was shortened by 4 bases and J by 4 bases, with 7 bases between the two germline ends. CDR1 and CDR2 from the germline V gene are SGHAT and FQNNGV. The CDR3 loop is CASSYGGTEAFF. In DNA, the CDR3 is TGTGCCAGCAGCTACGGAGGCACTGAAGCTTTCTTT.

The chain is built from TRBV27 and TRBJ1-6, with unresolved D. Germline CDR1 is MNHEY and CDR2 is SMNVEV (reference sequence). The CDR3 covers 14 residues. Trimming pared 2 bases from V and 9 bases from J, leaving 11 bases between. This CDR3 is CASSLASFGSPLHF. In nucleotides, the CDR3 is TGTGCCAGCAGTTTAGCCAGCTTTGGTTCACCCCTCCACTTT.

The chain combines TRBV5-1 with TRBJ2-1; D remains unclear. Between the trimmed V and J ends, which lost 3 bases and 4 bases, there was a span of 8 bases. This CDR3 is 13 amino acids long. Germline V gene lookup returns CDR1 SGHRS and CDR2 YFSETQ. The CDR3 DNA is TGCGCCAGCAGCTGGAGCTTATACAATGAGCAGTTCTTC. Its translation is CASSWSLYNEQFF.

Regarding this clone: A read error may be the cause here, since a much bigger clone is one base away. V and J are TRBV10-2 and TRBJ1-2, with D possibly being TRBD1 (6 bases). The CDR3 sequence is 13 residues long. The V end lost 5 bases, the J end lost 3 bases, and 10 bases lay between the germline ends. Germline CDR1 reads WSHSY; CDR2 reads SAAADI. The chain's CDR3 is CASSTAGDYGYTF. CDR3 nucleotides: TGCGCCAGCAGTACGGCAGGGGACTATGGCTACACCTTC.

The J gene is TRBJ2-7, the V gene TRBV7-7; possible D gene TRBD1, 7 bases. Germline V gene lookup returns CDR1 SSHAT and CDR2 FNYEAQ (reference sequence). V was shortened by 6 bases and J by 5 bases, with 20 bases between the two germline ends. The CDR3 is 15 amino acids. Here the CDR3 DNA reads TGTGCCAGCAGTCCTAGCGTAGGGGGCGCCGACGAGCAGTACTTC. Its protein product is CASSPSVGGADEQYF.

This rearrangement joins TRBV7-9 to TRBJ1-4, with D perhaps TRBD1 (6 bases). The CDR3 covers 15 residues. From germline, CDR1 is SEHNR and CDR2 FQNEAQ (reference sequence). The V end was cut by 4 bases, the J end by 0 bases, with 9 bases between. The CDR3: CASSSTGSTNEKLFF. CDR3 coding DNA: TGTGCCAGCAGCTCCACAGGGTCAACTAATGAAAAACTGTTTTTT.

With regard to this clone: At the DNA level, this CDR3 is encoded by other sequences in the same sample as well. V and J are TRBV7-9 and TRBJ2-5; D perhaps matches TRBD2 (5 bases). With 9 bases removed from V and 4 bases from J, the gap between germline ends came to 15 bases. The CDR3 is 13 amino acids. Germline CDR1 reads SEHNR; CDR2 reads FQNEAQ (reference sequence). This CDR3 is CASSPGVRETQYF. For the CDR3, the DNA is TGTGCCAGTAGCCCCGGGGTGCGAGAGACCCAGTACTTC.

The CDR3 nucleotides are TGTGCCAGCAGACAACAGGGGGCAGGGTTGGAGACCCAGTACTTC. Its protein product is CASRQQGAGLETQYF. This sequence joins TRBV6-5 and TRBJ2-5, with TRBD1 matching 9 bases. From germline, CDR1 is MNHEY and CDR2 SVGAGI. With 6 bases clipped from V and 5 bases from J, the junction kept 10 bases outside the gene matches. The CDR3 is 15 amino acids.

This clone was observed once. This chain connects TRBV29-1 to TRBJ1-2, with 7 bases fitting TRBD1. CDR3 length: 14 residues. Germline V CDR1 and CDR2: SQVTM, ANQGSEA. V shed 0 bases and J 5 bases; nucleotides not matched to a gene: 6. The CDR3 spells CSVEEFGTEYGYTF. The CDR3 DNA reads TGCAGCGTTGAAGAGTTCGGGACAGAGTATGGCTACACCTTC.

The V gene is TRBV19, the J gene TRBJ1-4; D uncertain. CDR1 is LNHDA, CDR2 SQIVND, per germline (reference sequence). With 4 bases removed from V and 3 bases from J, the gap between germline ends came to 3 bases. The CDR3 extends over 12 amino acids. The CDR3 sequence is CASSRPNEKLFF. The CDR3 coding sequence is TGTGCCAGTAGTAGGCCTAATGAAAAACTGTTTTTT. Full variable domain (rest looked up from reference TRBV19 and TRBJ1-4): DGGITQSPKYLFRKEGQNVTLSCEQNLNHDAMYWYRQDPGQGLRLIYYSQIVNDFQKGDIAEGYSVSREKKESFPLTVTSAQKNPTAFYLCASSRPNEKLFFGSGTQLSVL.

The V call is TRBV4-2, the J call TRBJ1-2; D is unclear. In germline, CDR1 is LGHNA, CDR2 YNFKEQ. CDR3 length: 14 amino acids. Trimming pared 4 bases from V and 0 bases from J, leaving 9 bases between. CDR3 coding DNA: TGTGCCAGCAGCCCGGCTCCAACTAACTATGGCTACACCTTC. The encoded protein is CASSPAPTNYGYTF.

The chain carries TRBV7-3 and TRBJ2-7, with TRBD1 identical over 7 bases. CDR3 length: 13 residues. Germline CDR1 is SGHTA and CDR2 is FQGTGA. With 2 bases clipped from V and 6 bases from J, the junction kept 4 bases outside the gene matches. CDR3 nucleotide sequence: TGTGCCAGCAGCTTAGGGACAGAATCCGAGCAGTACTTC. Residues: CASSLGTESEQYF.

The chain employs TRBV4-1 and TRBJ2-7; D gene unclear. V was clipped by 2 bases and J by 0 bases, with 14 bases between them. This CDR3 spans 16 amino acids. The germline gives CDR1 MGHRA, CDR2 YSYEKL. The DNA for the CDR3 is TGCGCCAGCAGCCAAAATCCAGAGATTAGCTCCTACGAGCAGTACTTC. It encodes CASSQNPEISSYEQYF.

This chain connects TRBV5-6 to TRBJ1-2, with D hard to call. The V end was cut by 4 bases, the J end by 2 bases, with 12 bases between. Germline CDR1 reads SGHDT; CDR2 reads YYEEEE. This CDR3 region has 14 residues. The DNA of the CDR3 is TGTGCCAGCAGCCCCCCCGGAGGAAACTATGGCTACACCTTC. Translating it yields CASSPPGGNYGYTF.

Details on this clone: One junction end does not reproduce the germline sequence, and a read error may be involved. The chain carries TRBV5-3 and TRBJ2-7; D not certain. TRBV5-3 is classed as an ORF, of uncertain function. CDR3 size: 14 residues. The CDR3 region is CARSAGRSSCEQYF. CDR3 nucleotide sequence: TGTGCCAGAAGCGCCGGACGGTCCTCCTGCGAGCAGTACTTC.

This chain connects TRBV5-6 to TRBJ1-1; D call uncertain. This CDR3 has 12 amino acids. Looked up from germline, CDR1 is SGHDT and CDR2 is YYEEEE. Deletions cut 0 bases from V and 3 bases from J, with 3 bases between. The CDR3 DNA follows: TGTGCCAGCAGCTTGGACTACACTGAAGCTTTCTTT. Translating gives CASSLDYTEAFF.

The chain joins TRBV5-4 to TRBJ1-1, with D perhaps TRBD1 (5 bases). The CDR3 runs to 12 residues. Germline V gene sequence: CDR1 SGHNT, CDR2 YYREEE (reference sequence). V was pared by 0 bases and J by 9 bases, with 9 bases between. The CDR3 region is CASSLARDQAFF. The CDR3 nucleotides are TGTGCCAGCAGCTTGGCCCGGGACCAAGCTTTCTTT. The full variable domain, rest sourced from reference TRBV5-4 and TRBJ1-1, is ETGVTQSPTHLIKTRGQQVTLRCSSQSGHNTVSWYQQALGQGPQFIFQYYREEENGRGNFPPRFSGLQFPNYSSELNVNALELDDSALYLCASSLARDQAFFGQGTRLTVV.

The chain has TRBV7-9 and TRBJ2-5; D not certain. CDR3 length equals 14 residues. The V end lost 1 base, the J end lost 9 bases, and 15 bases lay between the germline ends. Germline values: CDR1 SEHNR, CDR2 FQNEAQ (reference sequence). The CDR3 DNA follows: TGTGCCAGCAGCTTAGTGGGCTTGGCGACGGCCCAGTACTTC. Its translation: CASSLVGLATAQYF.

The V gene is TRBV4-3, the J gene TRBJ1-2; D unclear. Trimming removed 0 bases from V and 8 bases from J, with 16 bases in between. The CDR3 loop spans 15 amino acids. In germline, CDR1 is LGHNA, CDR2 YSLEER. The chain's CDR3 is CASSQELPGEKGYTF. CDR3 bases: TGCGCCAGCAGCCAAGAGCTGCCAGGAGAAAAAGGCTACACCTTC.

The rearrangement links TRBV19 to TRBJ1-6, with TRBD1 matching over 9 bases. J was trimmed by 11 bases and V by 3 bases; bases with no gene match: 8. The germline CDR1 and CDR2 sequences are LNHDA and SQIVND (reference sequence). The CDR3 has 15 residues. The CDR3 protein is CASSMQGTGMTPLHF. The CDR3 DNA follows: TGTGCCAGTAGTATGCAAGGGACAGGGATGACACCCCTCCACTTT.

The chain couples TRBV4-3 to TRBJ2-7; D ambiguous. The CDR3 contains 14 residues. Trimming left V 0 bases short and J 3 bases short, with 9 bases between. The germline V gene encodes CDR1 LGHNA and CDR2 YSLEER. The CDR3 sequence: CASSQDFGDYEQYF. The CDR3 DNA is TGCGCCAGCAGCCAAGATTTTGGCGACTACGAGCAGTACTTC.

The J gene is TRBJ1-2, the V gene TRBV7-6, with D uncertain. Germline CDR1 SGHVS, CDR2 FNYEAQ. The CDR3 runs to 13 residues. Trimming stripped 0 bases from V and 8 bases from J, with 10 bases between. CDR3 in DNA: TGTGCCAGCAGCTTAGCGGAGGGTTGGGGCTACACCTTC. Protein sequence: CASSLAEGWGYTF. Based on the CDR3 plus reference TRBV7-6 and TRBJ1-2, the full variable domain is GAGVSQSPRYKVTKRGQDVALRCDPISGHVSLYWYRQALGQGPEFLTYFNYEAQQDKSGLPNDRFSAERPEGSISTLTIQRTEQRDSAMYRCASSLAEGWGYTFGSGTRLTVV.

A word on this clone: Other nucleotide sequences from this sample produce the same CDR3. The V gene is TRBV6-1, the J gene TRBJ2-7; D is perhaps TRBD1 or TRBD2 (7 bases each). V lost 11 bases, J lost 6 bases, and 23 bases lay in between. The CDR3 consists of 14 residues. The germline V gene has CDR1 MNHNS and CDR2 SASEGT. CDR3 coding DNA: TGTGCCGGGGGGGGGCCCTTAGGGGGCTCCGAGCAGTACTTC. Residues: CAGGGPLGGSEQYF.

V gene TRBV19 combines with J gene TRBJ2-7; weak D call: TRBD1 (5 bases). Germline loops: CDR1 LNHDA, CDR2 SQIVND (reference sequence). Deletions cut 3 bases from V and 3 bases from J, with 9 bases between. The CDR3 contains 13 residues. The CDR3 nucleotides read TGTGCCAGTAGTATCGACCAGGGCTACGAGCAGTACTTC. The encoded protein is CASSIDQGYEQYF.

This clone was observed a handful of times. At the DNA level, this CDR3 is encoded by other sequences in the same sample as well. The rearrangement joins TRBV6-5 to TRBJ2-2, with D perhaps assigned TRBD1 or TRBD2 (5 bases each). Trimming took off 3 bases at V and 1 base at J, with 6 bases between the two ends. The CDR3 extends over 14 amino acids. Germline CDR1 MNHEY, CDR2 SVGAGI. CDR3 residues: CASSYGGNTGELFF. DNA of the CDR3: TGTGCCAGCAGTTATGGGGGGAACACCGGGGAGCTGTTTTTT.

The J gene is TRBJ1-2, the V gene TRBV27; TRBD1 matches 8 bases. The germline CDR1 and CDR2 sequences are MNHEY and SMNVEV (reference sequence). The CDR3 loop spans 14 amino acids. Trimming at V came to 2 bases and at J to 4 bases, leaving 3 bases not matched to a gene. The CDR3 bases are TGTGCCAGCAGTTTACGGGACAGGAGCTATGGCTACACCTTC. This gives the protein CASSLRDRSYGYTF.